This paragraph reports one TCR beta chain. Its target is not known. This sample is part of a study of identifying expanded T cells in peripheral blood. Trimming stripped 7 bases from V and 8 bases from J, with 17 bases between. Germline CDR1 GTSNPN, CDR2 SVGIG (reference sequence). The CDR3 runs to 12 residues. The data were produced by immunoSEQ multiplex PCR, yet TCRdb's version contains in-frame clones alone and is incomplete. The sample consists of some 120,000 clones, roughly 80% of them appearing once. Study-level findings and limits: Approximately 1.1 clones differed between technical replicates, versus roughly 17 and 20 over time.

During the collection period, no donor immune events like infections were recorded. This receptor was taken from a person between 18 and 70 years old in good health. Sequencing was performed on blood. The V call is TRBV30, the J call TRBJ1-2; D is unclear. Here the CDR3 DNA reads TGTGCCTCTACCCTTCTACTTGGGGGCTACACCTTC. As protein: CASTLLLGGYTF.